This T cell receptor (beta chain) comes out of a study of T cells in Graves' hyperthyroidism and ophthalmopathy. The V segment lost 1 base and the J segment 1 base; nucleotides outside the gene matches: 9. The CDR3 contains 19 residues. The germline V gene encodes CDR1 MNHNS and CDR2 SASEGT. RNA transcripts gave rise to amplified TCR beta CDR3 regions. In the first-round RT-PCR of the TCR CDR3, the HTBI primer set was used. TCRdb fed the multiplex PCR reads into MiXCR, producing one record per CDR3 protein. The sample lists nearly 600,000 distinct CDR3 sequences; approximately 14% were seen once. The chain joins TRBV6-1 to TRBJ2-1, with 11 bases matching TRBD2. The receptor was derived from a woman aged 18 to 35 with Graves' ophthalmopathy. The material sequenced was blood. CDR3 amino acids: CASSEGTSGPGGSYNEQFF. The CDR3 DNA follows: TGTGCCAGCAGTGAAGGGACTAGCGGGCCCGGTGGGTCCTACAATGAGCAGTTCTTC.